A single sample is the source of the 23 T cell receptor beta chains below, sequenced in a study of cytomegalovirus exposure and HLA in healthy donors. PCR was performed using 60 Vbeta and 13 Jbeta primers. Here immunoSEQ multiplex PCR was the method, and the copy in TCRdb shows in-frame clones only, minus some. The data hold roughly 56,000 clones, with around 87% observed a single time. The source material was PBMCs. The receptors stem from a man in his late teens or twenties in good health and CMV-seronegative.

This chain uses TRBV28 with TRBJ1-3, with D tentatively TRBD1 (6 bases). CDR3 length equals 16 residues. V dropped 3 bases and J dropped 0 bases, with 12 bases sitting between them. Germline values: CDR1 MDHEN, CDR2 SYDVKM. DNA of the CDR3: TGTGCCAGCAGTTTCGGGGGGCCGAACTCTGGAAACACCATATATTTT. This translates into CASSFGGPNSGNTIYF. The whole variable domain, filled in from reference TRBV28 and TRBJ1-3, reads DVKVTQSSRYLVKRTGEKVFLECVQDMDHENMFWYRQDPGLGLRLIYFSYDVKMKEKGDIPEGYSVSREKKERFSLILESASTNQTSMYLCASSFGGPNSGNTIYFGEGSWLTVV.

This chain joins TRBV5-1 and TRBJ2-3; 12 bases match TRBD2. V lost 4 bases and J lost 4; bases outside the gene matches: 10. The CDR3 length is 17 residues. The germline V gene has CDR1 SGHRS and CDR2 YFSETQ. The CDR3 reads CASSTRQTSGGADTQYF. The CDR3 coding sequence is TGCGCCAGCAGCACCCGGCAGACTAGCGGGGGTGCAGATACGCAGTATTTT. The entire variable domain, with the rest obtained from reference TRBV5-1 and TRBJ2-3, is as follows: KAGVTQTPRYLIKTRGQQVTLSCSPISGHRSVSWYQQTPGQGLQFLFEYFSETQRNKGNFPGRFSGRQFSNSRSEMNVSTLELGDSALYLCASSTRQTSGGADTQYFGPGTRLTVL.

This clone has more than one count but fewer than ten. The chain is built from TRBV6-5 and TRBJ2-7, with 7 bases lining up with TRBD2. Germline CDR1 MNHEY, CDR2 SVGAGI. CDR3 length: 15 amino acids. Trimming removed 5 bases from V and 7 bases from J; junction bases left unmatched: 14. CDR3 coding DNA: TGTGCCAGCAGTCTCACCGTAGAGGGAGGGCAGGAGCAGTACTTC. Its protein product is CASSLTVEGGQEQYF.

This chain connects TRBV18 to TRBJ1-5; D perhaps matches TRBD1 (6 bases). V lost 2 bases, J lost 3 bases, and 8 bases lay in between. CDR1 is KGHSH, CDR2 LQKENI, per germline. The CDR3 is 14 residues long. Written as DNA, the CDR3 is TGTGCCAGCTCACCAGACAGGCCCAATCAGCCCCAGCATTTT. It specifies CASSPDRPNQPQHF.

The chain joins TRBV2 to TRBJ1-1; D unresolved. The ends were cut back, 8 bases at V and 3 bases at J, with 10 bases in the middle. CDR1 is SNHLY, CDR2 FYNNEI, per germline. The CDR3 length is 12 residues. CDR3 sequence (DNA): TGTGCCAGCTTAGGCGAGGACACTGAAGCTTTCTTT. This codes for CASLGEDTEAFF.

This sequence joins TRBV6-1 and TRBJ2-7; 7 bases are shared with TRBD2. The CDR3 loop spans 14 amino acids. Looked up from germline, CDR1 is MNHNS and CDR2 is SASEGT. With 5 bases clipped from V and 1 base from J, the junction kept 5 bases outside the gene matches. CDR3 protein: CASSQRGPSYEQYF. The CDR3 bases are TGTGCCAGCAGTCAGCGGGGCCCTTCCTACGAGCAGTACTTC.

The chain employs TRBV18 and TRBJ1-6; no clear D gene. Germline V gene data show CDR1 as KGHSH and CDR2 as LQKENI. This CDR3 spans 13 amino acids. Trimming pared 5 bases from V and 5 bases from J, leaving 7 bases between. The CDR3 spells CASSNSHNSPLHF. The CDR3 nucleotides read TGTGCCAGCTCAAACAGCCATAATTCACCCCTCCACTTT. Variable domain in full (rest from reference TRBV18 and TRBJ1-6): NAGVMQNPRHLVRRRGQEARLRCSPMKGHSHVYWYRQLPEEGLKFMVYLQKENIIDESGMPKERFSAEFPKEGPSILRIQQVVRGDSAAYFCASSNSHNSPLHFGNGTRLTVT.

The count of this clone is one. Here the CDR3 reads CASSIAGDMETQYF. Written as DNA, the CDR3 is TGTGCCAGCTCAATCGCAGGGGATATGGAGACCCAGTACTTC. The chain recombines TRBV18 with TRBJ2-5, with a possible D match to TRBD1 (6 bases). The V gene lost 5 bases and the J gene lost 5 bases, with 15 bases spanning the gap. CDR3 length: 14 residues. Looked up from germline, CDR1 is KGHSH and CDR2 is LQKENI.

The chain combines TRBV29-1 with TRBJ2-1, with 12 bases identical to TRBD2. This CDR3 spans 12 amino acids. The germline V gene has CDR1 SQVTM and CDR2 ANQGSEA. J gave up 10 bases and V 4 bases, and 2 bases lay outside the gene matches. The CDR3 nucleotides read TGCAGCGTTGTAACTAGCGGGGGGGAGCAGTTCTTC. Translation: CSVVTSGGEQFF.

The chain recombines TRBV4-1 with TRBJ1-3; D remains ambiguous. The CDR3 has 14 residues. V was shortened by 0 bases and J by 7 bases, with 10 bases between the two germline ends. Looked up from germline, CDR1 is MGHRA and CDR2 is YSYEKL. CDR3 region: CASSQDNSGNTIYF. The DNA of the CDR3 is TGCGCCAGCAGCCAAGATAACTCAGGCAACACCATATATTTT.

The chain joins TRBV25-1 to TRBJ2-1; D may be TRBD2 (5 bases). The germline V gene encodes CDR1 MGHDK and CDR2 SYGVNS. The V end was cut by 2 bases, the J end by 0 bases, with 11 bases between. The CDR3 loop spans 16 amino acids. The CDR3: CASSEEGSLSYNEQFF. The CDR3 nucleotides read TGTGCCAGCAGTGAAGAGGGCAGCCTCTCCTACAATGAGCAGTTCTTC.

The chain couples TRBV4-1 to TRBJ1-1; tentative D call: TRBD1 (5 bases). The CDR3 has 14 amino acids. The V gene lost 0 bases and the J gene lost 6 bases, with 11 bases spanning the gap. Germline V lookup: CDR1 MGHRA, CDR2 YSYEKL. Here the CDR3 reads CASSQEGQRAEAFF. The CDR3 nucleotides read TGCGCCAGCAGCCAAGAGGGGCAAAGGGCTGAAGCTTTCTTT.

The chain recombines TRBV28 with TRBJ2-7; 9 bases match TRBD1. V shed 4 bases and J 2 bases; nucleotides not matched to a gene: 6. This CDR3 is built from 15 residues. Looked up from germline, CDR1 is MDHEN and CDR2 is SYDVKM. This CDR3 reads CASSSRDRVPYEQYF. CDR3 DNA sequence: TGTGCCAGCAGTTCCCGGGACAGGGTTCCCTACGAGCAGTACTTC.

CDR3 in amino acids: CASSYSVAGGPYEQYF. Here the CDR3 DNA reads TGTGCCAGCAGTTACTCCGTAGCGGGGGGGCCTTACGAGCAGTACTTC. The V call is TRBV6-5, the J call TRBJ2-7; 11 bases line up with TRBD2. The CDR3 has 16 residues. J lost 4 bases, V lost 0 bases, and 5 bases had no gene match. Germline CDR1 and CDR2: MNHEY and SVGAGI.

The V call is TRBV10-3, the J call TRBJ2-4, with 13 bases fitting TRBD2. The CDR3 is made up of 15 amino acids. Germline loops: CDR1 ENHRY, CDR2 SYGVKD. V lost 6 bases, J lost 8 bases, and 7 bases stayed unmatched. The CDR3 is CAISETSGGRDIQYF. The DNA for the CDR3 is TGTGCCATCAGCGAGACTAGCGGGGGGCGGGACATTCAGTACTTC.

V usage is TRBV9 and J usage is TRBJ1-2; 7 positions agree with TRBD1. Trimming at V came to 4 bases and at J to 0 bases, leaving 6 bases not matched to a gene. The CDR3 contains 15 residues. Germline V gene lookup returns CDR1 SGDLS and CDR2 YYNGEE. The CDR3 sequence is CASSTQGSANYGYTF. The CDR3 DNA is TGTGCCAGCAGCACACAGGGGTCAGCTAACTATGGCTACACCTTC.

The gene calls are TRBV27 and TRBJ2-7, with D perhaps matching TRBD1 (5 bases). V shed 5 bases and J shed 2 bases, with 10 bases lying between them. This CDR3 contains 13 residues. Germline V gives CDR1 MNHEY, CDR2 SMNVEV (reference sequence). CDR3 DNA: TGTGCCAGCAGTGGGGCAGCAACCTACGAGCAGTACTTC. Its protein product is CASSGAATYEQYF.

The chain joins TRBV30 to TRBJ2-7; 7 positions agree with TRBD1. The CDR3 extends over 12 amino acids. CDR1 is GTSNPN and CDR2 is SVGIG in the germline V gene (reference sequence). J gave up 4 bases and V 6 bases, and 6 bases lay outside the gene matches. In DNA, the CDR3 is TGTGCCTGTGCCGGGACAGAATACGAGCAGTACTTC. Protein: CACAGTEYEQYF.

V usage is TRBV15 and J usage is TRBJ2-7, with 8 bases fitting TRBD1. V shed 2 bases, J shed 5 bases, and the junction held 11 bases outside the gene matches. CDR1 and CDR2 (germline): LNHNV, YYDKDF (reference sequence). This CDR3 region has 16 residues. In DNA form, the CDR3 reads TGTGCCACCAGCAGAAGACAGGGGTCCACCAGGGACGAGCAGTACTTC. Translating gives CATSRRQGSTRDEQYF.

Only a few counts were recorded for this clone. The chain joins TRBV4-2 to TRBJ2-1; D unclear. The CDR3 length is 15 residues. Germline assignment: CDR1 LGHNA and CDR2 YNFKEQ. V shed 2 bases and J shed 0 bases, with 8 bases lying between them. CDR3 coding DNA: TGTGCCAGCAGCCAATTCCGGTCCTCCTACAATGAGCAGTTCTTC. Its translation is CASSQFRSSYNEQFF.

The chain uses TRBV7-6 and TRBJ1-5; D might be TRBD1 (6 bases). The V end lost 1 base, the J end lost 10 bases, and 14 bases lay between the germline ends. Germline V lookup: CDR1 SGHVS, CDR2 FNYEAQ. The CDR3 sequence is 14 residues long. The CDR3, as DNA: TGTGCCAGCAGCTTAGGTGGGGGCCCCGAACCCCAGCATTTT. Its translation: CASSLGGGPEPQHF.

V usage is TRBV2 and J usage is TRBJ1-2; 11 bases align to TRBD1. Trimming cost V 1 base and J 6 bases; bases outside gene matches: 4. CDR1 is SNHLY, CDR2 FYNNEI, per germline. The CDR3 is 15 amino acids. CDR3 region: CASSEGAGQGDGYTF. The CDR3 DNA reads as TGTGCCAGCAGTGAAGGGGCGGGACAGGGGGATGGCTACACCTTC.

The V gene is TRBV4-1, the J gene TRBJ2-1; 9 bases line up with TRBD1. Trimming cost V 4 bases and J 6 bases; bases outside gene matches: 13. The V gene's germline CDR1 is MGHRA and CDR2 YSYEKL. The CDR3 loop spans 17 amino acids. Here the CDR3 reads CASSRPGGTGSGNEQFF. CDR3 bases: TGCGCCAGCAGCCGCCCTGGAGGGACAGGGTCGGGCAATGAGCAGTTCTTC.